The clone carrying this T cell receptor beta chain showed up just once. Profiling relied on immunoSEQ multiplex PCR, and the TCRdb table lists in-frame clones only, not all of them. The data show around 150,000 clones, roughly 87% seen once. This CDR3 has 12 amino acids. CDR1 and CDR2 (germline): SQVTM, ANQGSEA. V lost 8 bases and J lost 3, with 11 bases in between. This record comes from a study of blood T cell repertoires in COVID-19. About the research overall: Samples of COVID-19 (acute and convalescent) were obtained from the United States, Italy and Spain.

This receptor was taken from a woman aged 60 to 75 with active or convalescent COVID-19. The J gene is TRBJ1-3, the V gene TRBV29-1; D perhaps matches TRBD1 (6 bases). Sample: peripheral blood. CDR3 in amino acids: CSIRTDGNTIYF. DNA of the CDR3: TGCAGCATACGGACAGATGGAAACACCATATATTTT.